This TCR beta chain emerged from a study of somatic mutations in cytotoxic T cells in rheumatoid arthritis (dated by TCRdb to about 2017). Background on the whole study: Patient peripheral blood (approximately 30 ml EDTA) was drawn right after diagnosis and before any treatment started. In newly diagnosed rheumatoid arthritis without treatment, the study examined if expanded CD8+ T-cell clones harbor somatic mutations, relying on TCRB deep sequencing to characterize clonality. A total of 65 rheumatoid arthritis patients and 20 to 25 healthy controls underwent TCRB deep sequencing. Some T-cell populations stained with V beta antibodies were sorted by flow on a FACSAria II or Sony SH800 to nearly 100% purity, with sorted V beta1+ cells additionally subjected to TCRB sequencing. Patient and control groups had essentially identical median ages.

Flow cytometry confirmed the purity of CD4+ and CD8+ cells that had been isolated by positive magnetic bead selection on an AutoMACS. After a first flow cytometry screen using a TCR V beta antibody panel, clonal expansions were characterized through TCRB deep sequencing of sorted CD8+ fractions. Peripheral blood mononuclear cells were isolated by Ficoll-Paque PLUS density gradient separation. DNA was extracted from CD4-enriched, CD8-enriched or PBMC samples with Nucleospin Tissue or Tissue XS kits and quantified with a Qubit 2.0 fluorometer. Via the germline V gene, CDR1 is SGHRS and CDR2 YFSETQ. V and J lose 4 bases and 6 bases, and a span of 20 bases separates them. From the cysteine through the phenylalanine, the CDR3 covers 15 amino acids. Here the CDR3 DNA is all that survives: 45 bases in frame from base 1. The immunoSEQ assay was applied to genomic DNA for TCRB CDR3 sequencing. The paper's data handling went like this. Published virus-specific TCRB sequences were compared with patient CD8+ clones larger than 1%, and only a few matches were found. Analyses were restricted to productive TCRB rearrangements. Defining a clone by its unique TCRB CDR3 sequence, the study calculated clonality as a productive clonality index derived from Shannon entropy. To calculate repertoire overlap between two samples, the template counts of each clone were considered relative to each sample's total templates. Flow cytometry-measured V-gene usage correlated with V-gene usage from TCRB sequencing, with a Spearman r of roughly 0.61. TCRdb provides this immuneACCESS table in a form limited to in-frame rearrangements. Some clones are lacking; in checked studies, under half of them reflect an unresolved V gene, and why the rest are absent is not known. The D gene and trimming were derived from the DNA, and the V and J assignments and clone size from that table. The sample table lists roughly 14,000 clones, more than 70% of them with a count of one. Together, the top ten hold around 14% of the sample.

Broader findings and caveats from the paper: The finding that TRBV07 was slightly underrepresented in patients was left unadjusted for multiple comparisons. Healthy controls showed no age-related increase in CD8+ clonality, whereas patients did (Spearman r of about 0.52). CD8+ T-cell clonality did not differ significantly between rheumatoid arthritis patients and age-matched healthy controls. In about an eighth of the roughly 65 patients the largest CD8+ clone exceeded 20% of CD8+ cells, and several identical CD8+ TCRB sequences were shared between blood and synovial fluid. The antigen targets of the expanded CD8+ clones were unknown, and absence from virus-specific databases did not rule out viral specificity.

This clone was observed a few times. The specificity of this receptor is unknown. Base qualities are not at hand, and no much larger clone is one base apart. This TCR derives from an adult with rheumatoid arthritis. The source material was CD8+ T cells sorted from blood. This sequence uses TRBV5-1 and TRBJ2-7, with TRBD2 tentatively as D gene (6 bases match). CDR3 loop: CASSPGLMGGGEQYF. The DNA is as follows: TGCGCCAGCAGCCCGGGACTTATGGGAGGCGGCGAGCAGTACTTC.